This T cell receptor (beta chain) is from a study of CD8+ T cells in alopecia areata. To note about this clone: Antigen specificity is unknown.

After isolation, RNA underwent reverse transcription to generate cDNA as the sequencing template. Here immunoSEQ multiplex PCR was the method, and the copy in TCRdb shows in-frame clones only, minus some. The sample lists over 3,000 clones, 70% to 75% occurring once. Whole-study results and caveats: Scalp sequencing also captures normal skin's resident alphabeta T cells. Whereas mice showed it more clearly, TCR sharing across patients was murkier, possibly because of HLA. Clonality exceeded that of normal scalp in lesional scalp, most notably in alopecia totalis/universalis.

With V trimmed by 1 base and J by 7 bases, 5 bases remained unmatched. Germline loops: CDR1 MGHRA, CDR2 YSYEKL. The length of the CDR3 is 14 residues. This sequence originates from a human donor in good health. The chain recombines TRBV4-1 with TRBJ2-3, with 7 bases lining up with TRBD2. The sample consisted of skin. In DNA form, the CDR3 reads TGCGCCAGCAGCCAAGGCCCGACTAGCTATACGCAGTATTTT. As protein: CASSQGPTSYTQYF.